These 10 T cell receptor beta chains came from one sample sequenced in a study of cytomegalovirus exposure and HLA in healthy donors (dated by TCRdb to the late 2010s). Library prep was done by the immunoSEQ multiplex PCR assay. A mixture of 60 forward primers for TCR Vbeta segments and 13 reverse primers for TCR Jbeta segments was used in the multiplex PCR. Sourced from immuneACCESS, this table was stored by TCRdb with only in-frame sequences that have V and J called. A share of the clones is absent; for the studies checked, an unresolved V gene accounts for under half, and the remainder has no known explanation. This sample holds around 170,000 clones; less than 85% were observed only once. 5% to 7% of the sample rests with the top ten. The sequenced material came from PBMCs. Source of these receptors: a man between 40 and 49 years old in good health and CMV-seronegative.

A few counts support this clone. At the DNA level, this CDR3 is encoded by other sequences in the same sample as well. The chain joins TRBV9 to TRBJ2-7; 9 bases map to TRBD2. CDR3 length: 16 amino acids. Germline lookup yields CDR1 SGDLS and CDR2 YYNGEE. V shed 0 bases, J shed 2 bases, and the junction held 6 bases outside the gene matches. CDR3 DNA: TGTGCCAGCAGCGTAGGTCTTGCGGGAGGGCCCTACGAGCAGTACTTC. Residues: CASSVGLAGGPYEQYF.

In regard to this clone: This sample includes further DNA sequences coding for the same CDR3. V is TRBV5-1 and J is TRBJ1-1, with 8 bases fitting TRBD1. V gave up 0 bases and J gave up 6 bases; unmatched junction bases: 10. This CDR3 comprises 16 residues. Germline V CDR1 and CDR2: SGHRS, YFSETQ. This CDR3 reads CASSLATGQGLPEAFF. CDR3 DNA sequence: TGCGCCAGCAGCTTGGCCACTGGACAGGGCTTACCTGAAGCTTTCTTT.

The chain couples TRBV2 to TRBJ2-3, with D perhaps TRBD2 (5 bases). The ends were cut back, 4 bases at V and 0 bases at J, with 8 bases in the middle. Germline CDR1 reads SNHLY; CDR2 reads FYNNEI. The CDR3 consists of 14 residues. The CDR3: CASSGGSSTDTQYF. As DNA, the CDR3 is TGTGCCAGCAGTGGCGGGTCTAGCACAGATACGCAGTATTTT.

This chain connects TRBV14 to TRBJ2-5; a possible D gene is TRBD1 (6 bases). The J call may be mistaken, given a closer DNA end match to TRBJ2-7. Germline values: CDR1 SGHDN, CDR2 FVKESK. This CDR3 contains 15 residues. The CDR3 reads CASSWDTSVSYEQYF. DNA for the CDR3: TGTGCCAGCAGCTGGGACACCTCAGTATCCTACGAGCAGTACTTC.

Worth noting for this clone: In the same sample, other DNA sequences code for this CDR3. The chain uses TRBV2 and TRBJ1-2, with D possibly being TRBD1 (5 bases). Germline assignment: CDR1 SNHLY and CDR2 FYNNEI. The CDR3 contains 14 residues. V was pared by 6 bases and J by 2 bases, with 13 bases between. CDR3 sequence reads: CASSGEGLNYGYTF. For the CDR3, the DNA is TGTGCCAGCAGCGGGGAGGGACTGAACTATGGCTACACCTTC.

This clone appeared a few times. This chain joins TRBV6-1 and TRBJ1-1; D remains ambiguous. V gave up 2 bases and J gave up 3 bases, with 7 bases separating them. Germline lookup yields CDR1 MNHNS and CDR2 SASEGT. The CDR3 consists of 13 residues. In DNA, the CDR3 is TGTGCCAGCAGTGAAATAGCTTACACTGAAGCTTTCTTT. This translates into CASSEIAYTEAFF.

The V call is TRBV4-3, the J call TRBJ2-2; possible D gene TRBD2, 7 bases. V was cut by 0 bases and J by 3 bases, with 11 bases left in between. Per germline, CDR1 LGHNA and CDR2 YSLEER. This CDR3 is 16 amino acids long. The CDR3 spells CASSQDLGGHTGELFF. In DNA, the CDR3 is TGCGCCAGCAGCCAAGATTTGGGGGGGCACACCGGGGAGCTGTTTTTT.

The count of this clone is one. The rearrangement uses TRBV30 and TRBJ1-2; 7 nucleotides match TRBD1. The length of the CDR3 is 13 residues. The V segment lost 3 bases and the J segment 6 bases; nucleotides outside the gene matches: 7. Germline CDR1 reads GTSNPN; CDR2 reads SVGIG (reference sequence). The CDR3: CAWRRIGGDGYTF. DNA of the CDR3: TGTGCCTGGAGGAGGATAGGGGGCGATGGCTACACCTTC.

The chain has TRBV5-1 and TRBJ1-1; TRBD1 matches 8 bases. The V gene's germline CDR1 is SGHRS and CDR2 YFSETQ. This CDR3 is 16 amino acids long. V dropped 1 base and J dropped 4; count of bases not matched to a gene: 9. The CDR3 region is CASSLFGQGRGTEAFF. CDR3 DNA sequence: TGCGCCAGCAGCTTGTTTGGACAGGGAAGAGGCACTGAAGCTTTCTTT. Looking up the rest from reference TRBV5-1 and TRBJ1-1 gives the full variable domain: KAGVTQTPRYLIKTRGQQVTLSCSPISGHRSVSWYQQTPGQGLQFLFEYFSETQRNKGNFPGRFSGRQFSNSRSEMNVSTLELGDSALYLCASSLFGQGRGTEAFFGQGTRLTVV.

J is TRBJ2-7 and V is TRBV7-9, with TRBD2 matching over 12 bases. Per germline, CDR1 SEHNR and CDR2 FQNEAQ (reference sequence). V trimming: 3 bases; J trimming: 2 bases; junction bases outside the gene matches: 5. The CDR3 is made up of 16 amino acids. The CDR3 coding sequence is TGTGCCAGCAGCTTGCGGACTAGCGGGGATCCCTACGAGCAGTACTTC. The encoded protein is CASSLRTSGDPYEQYF.